The clone carrying this TCR beta chain was detected only once. This specimen comes from a study of blood T cell repertoires in COVID-19. Germline V gene sequence: CDR1 MNHEY, CDR2 SVGEGT. With 2 bases removed from V and 0 bases from J, the gap between germline ends came to 7 bases. The CDR3 covers 14 residues. Clones were read by immunoSEQ multiplex PCR, and TCRdb kept only the in-frame ones, dropping some. There are about 120,000 clones in the sample; approximately 87% occur only once, and roughly 30% lies in the top ten. The rearrangement links TRBV6-2 or TRBV6-3 to TRBJ1-1; the D is unclear. Specimen: peripheral blood. This TCR was recovered from a woman in her 70s with acute or convalescent COVID-19. The CDR3 sequence: CASSYMGMNTEAFF. Written as DNA, the CDR3 is TGTGCCAGCAGTTACATGGGCATGAACACTGAAGCTTTCTTT.